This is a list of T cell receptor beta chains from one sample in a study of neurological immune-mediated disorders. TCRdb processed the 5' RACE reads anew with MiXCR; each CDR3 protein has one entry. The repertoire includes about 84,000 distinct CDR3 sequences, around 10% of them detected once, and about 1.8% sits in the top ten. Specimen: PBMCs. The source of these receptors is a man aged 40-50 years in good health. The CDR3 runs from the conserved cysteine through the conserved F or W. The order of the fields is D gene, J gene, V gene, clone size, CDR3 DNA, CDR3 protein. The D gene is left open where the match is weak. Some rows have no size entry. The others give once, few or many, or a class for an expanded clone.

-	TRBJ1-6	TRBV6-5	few	TGTGCCAGCAGTTACTCGTGGACAGAGAATAATTCACCCCTCCACTTT	CASSYSWTENNSPLHF
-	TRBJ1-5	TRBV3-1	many	TGTGCCAGCAGCCAAGACGGGGCGGGAAATCAGCCCCAGCATTTT	CASSQDGAGNQPQHF
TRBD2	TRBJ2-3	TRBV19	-	TGTGCCAGTAGTGAAATGAGCGGGGGCTACCCAGATACGCAGTATTTT	CASSEMSGGYPDTQYF
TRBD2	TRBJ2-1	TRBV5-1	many	TGCGCCAGCAGCTTCCTCGGCCGGGAGGGCCACAATGAGCAGTTCTTC	CASSFLGREGHNEQFF
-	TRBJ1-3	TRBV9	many	TGTGCCAGCAGCGTGGGGGTCTCCAATGGAAACACCATATATTTT	CASSVGVSNGNTIYF
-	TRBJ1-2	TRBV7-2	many	TGTGCCAGCAGCTTAGGCGCCAAACAGTTTAGTGGCTACACCTTC	CASSLGAKQFSGYTF
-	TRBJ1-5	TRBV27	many	TGTGCCAGCAGTCTTACGACGCTTAGCAATCAGCCCCAGCATTTT	CASSLTTLSNQPQHF
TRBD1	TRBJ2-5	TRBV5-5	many	TGTGCCAGCAGCTTGGGGACAGGGTATCAAGAGACCCAGTACTTC	CASSLGTGYQETQYF
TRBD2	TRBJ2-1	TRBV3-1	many	TGTGCCAGCAGCCAGAATAGCGGGAGTAAGGTCGATGAGCAGTTCTTC	CASSQNSGSKVDEQFF
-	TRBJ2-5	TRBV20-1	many	TGCAGTGCTAGTCTCTCTGAACGGGAGACCCAGTACTTC	CSASLSERETQYF
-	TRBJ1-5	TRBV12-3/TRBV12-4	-	TGTGCCAGCAGTTTGGGGGCCCCCCAGGGAAGCAATCAGCCCCAGCATTTT	CASSLGAPQGSNQPQHF
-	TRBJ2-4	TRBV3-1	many	TGTGCCAGCAGCCAACGAACACAAAACATTCAGTACTTC	CASSQRTQNIQYF
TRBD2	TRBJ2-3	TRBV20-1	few	TGCAGTGCCGAAAACCGGGGGGGCCTTAGAATAGGCACAGATACGCAGTATTTT	CSAENRGGLRIGTDTQYF
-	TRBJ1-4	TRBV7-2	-	TGTGCCAGCAGCTTTGATACAGTCTCGATCTTGGCAACTAATGAAAAACTGTTTTTT	CASSFDTVSILATNEKLFF
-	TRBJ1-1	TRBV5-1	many	TGCGCCAGCAGCTTGGCGGCCAGTGGAGGAGGCGGCACTGAAGCTTTCTTT	CASSLAASGGGGTEAFF
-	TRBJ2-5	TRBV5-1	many	TGCGCCAGCAGCTTGGAAAGCATTTCGGGAGAGACCCAGTACTTC	CASSLESISGETQYF
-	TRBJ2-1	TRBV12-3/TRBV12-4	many	TGTGCCAGCAGTCTGGGGTTGGACAACAATGAGCAGTTCTTC	CASSLGLDNNEQFF
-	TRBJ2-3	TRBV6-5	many	TGTGCCAGCAGTTTGGGGCACTTCGATACGCAGTATTTT	CASSLGHFDTQYF
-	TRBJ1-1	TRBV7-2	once	TGTGCCAGCAGCTTCCAGGGGTACCTGGGCACTGGAGCTTTCTTT	CASSFQGYLGTGAFF
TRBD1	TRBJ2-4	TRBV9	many	TGTGCCAGCAGCCCCTGGACAGGGAGCATTCAGTACTTC	CASSPWTGSIQYF
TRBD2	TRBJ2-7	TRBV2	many	TGTGCCAGCAGTGGGCGGACTAGCGGGAGGGGGAGCTCCTACGAGCAGTACTTC	CASSGRTSGRGSSYEQYF
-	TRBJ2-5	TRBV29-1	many	TGCAGCGTTGGGGCCCCAGGGGCAGAGACCCAGTACTTC	CSVGAPGAETQYF
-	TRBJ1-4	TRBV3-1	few	TGTGCCAGCAGCCCCTTCGGCGCAACTAATGAAAAACTGTTTTTT	CASSPFGATNEKLFF
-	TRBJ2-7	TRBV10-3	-	TGTGCCATCAGTGAGTCGGGTCCCTACGAGCAGTACTTC	CAISESGPYEQYF
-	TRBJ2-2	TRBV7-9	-	TGTGCCAGCAGCTTCCCGCTGACCGGGGAGCTGTTTTTT	CASSFPLTGELFF
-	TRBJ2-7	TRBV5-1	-	TGCGCCAGCAGTCCCCGGTACAGTTTGAGTGAGCAGTACTTC	CASSPRYSLSEQYF
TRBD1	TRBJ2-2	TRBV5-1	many	TGCGCCAGCTGCCGGGACAGCGCGAACACCGGGGAGCTGTTTTTT	CASCRDSANTGELFF
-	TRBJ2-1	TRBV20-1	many	TGCAGTGCTCCCCATGAAAGACACAGCTCCTACAATGAGCAGTTCTTC	CSAPHERHSSYNEQFF